This T cell receptor (beta chain) was recorded in a study of shared clonotypes between healthy human individuals. Profiling relied on immunoSEQ multiplex PCR, and the TCRdb table lists in-frame clones only, not all of them. Among about 600,000 clones, less than 98% were seen once, and the ten largest hold about 0.06%. The germline V gene encodes CDR1 LNHNV and CDR2 YYDKDF (reference sequence). CDR3 length equals 13 residues. V was cut by 1 base and J by 8 bases, with 9 bases left in between. Healthy HIV-negative adults with no recent acute infections or vaccinations were recruited as donors. Naive CD4+ cells were CD45RA-selected; the remaining cells were memory.

Material for sequencing was naive CD4+ T cells sorted from blood. Subset of the sample: CD45RA+ positively selected. The sequence derives from a woman in her twenties or thirties in good health. The chain carries TRBV15 and TRBJ2-1; no clear D gene. CDR3 nucleotide sequence: TGTGCCACCAGCAGAGCAAGGAACTATGAGCAGTTCTTC. It codes for CATSRARNYEQFF.